This TCR beta chain came from a study of blood T cell repertoires in COVID-19. Study-level background: Cohort 3 recovered donors had two negative PCRs, clearance, or symptom resolution. Specimens from acute and convalescent COVID-19 originated in the United States, Italy and Spain. From T cells, B-cell-depleted T cells, or PBMCs came the material, which was cDNA or gDNA.

This CDR3 comprises 14 residues. The J segment lost 5 bases and the V segment lost 2 bases, leaving 6 bases of the junction unmatched. Germline CDR1 is SGHVS and CDR2 is FQNEAQ. Profiling relied on immunoSEQ multiplex PCR, and the TCRdb table lists in-frame clones only, not all of them. The data contain fewer than 150,000 clones, 75% to 90% of them singletons. Sequences were obtained from PBMCs or T cells enriched from blood (not recorded which). This sequence was found in a man aged 50 or older in a cohort exposed to, infected with or recovered from COVID-19 (not recorded which). V usage is TRBV7-8 and J usage is TRBJ2-7; 7 bases agree with TRBD1. The CDR3 reads CASSLQGGADEQYF. The CDR3 DNA follows: TGTGCCAGCAGCTTACAAGGGGGCGCGGACGAGCAGTACTTC.